Following are 30 T cell receptor beta chains from one sample sequenced in a study of post-analysis software for immune sequencing data. Antigen specificity for these receptors is unknown. Unique molecular identifiers had been added to the TCR beta cDNA libraries. TCRdb itself ran the PCR reads through MiXCR, one entry per CDR3 protein. The sample yields a few hundred thousand distinct CDR3 sequences, around 33% seen once. General study findings and limits: TRBV5-6, TRBV5-1 and TRBV20-1 belonged to a set of about five TRBV segments that were more frequent in patients than controls.

The sample consisted of blood. Receptors originate from a girl between 10 and 17 years old with multiple sclerosis.

This clonotype was seen a handful of times. This rearrangement joins TRBV6-6 to TRBJ2-1; no clear D gene. The CDR3 runs 15 residues. Germline CDR1 reads MNHNY; CDR2 reads SVGAGI (reference sequence). The V gene lost 4 bases and the J gene lost 5 bases, with 15 bases spanning the gap. The CDR3, as DNA: TGTGCCAGCAGTTTGGGCGCGATAGATGACAATGAGCAGTTCTTC. It is translated as CASSLGAIDDNEQFF.

The chain employs TRBV5-6 and TRBJ2-7, with D perhaps TRBD1 (6 bases). The CDR3 runs to 14 residues. From germline, CDR1 is SGHDT and CDR2 YYEEEE. Trimming took 3 bases from V and 3 from J, leaving 13 bases between them. The CDR3 DNA is TGTGCCAGCAGCTGGGGACACGGGATCTACGAGCAGTACTTC. Its protein is CASSWGHGIYEQYF.

This chain uses TRBV5-1 with TRBJ1-2; perhaps TRBD1 as D (6 bases). The length of the CDR3 is 13 residues. The germline gives CDR1 SGHRS, CDR2 YFSETQ. Trimming took 4 bases from V and 8 from J, leaving 15 bases between them. CDR3: CASSPDVGGGYTF. DNA of the CDR3: TGCGCCAGCAGCCCGGACGTTGGGGGCGGCTACACCTTC.

There are a few counts of this clonotype. CDR3 sequence: CASSLLAGLTDTQYF. DNA of the CDR3: TGCGCCAGCAGCTTACTAGCGGGGCTCACAGATACGCAGTATTTT. This chain joins TRBV5-1 and TRBJ2-3; TRBD2 agrees at 10 bases. Trimming took 2 bases from V and 2 from J; bases not matched to a gene: 2. CDR3 length: 15 amino acids. In germline, CDR1 is SGHRS, CDR2 YFSETQ.

This clonotype has more than one count but fewer than ten. J is TRBJ2-3 and V is TRBV12-3 or TRBV12-4, with D unresolved. The CDR3 has 15 amino acids. V lost 2 bases and J lost 2, with 11 bases in between. In nucleotides, the CDR3 is TGTGCCAGCAGTTTATTGTCTTTTAACACAGATACGCAGTATTTT. Protein product: CASSLLSFNTDTQYF.

This chain joins TRBV4-1 and TRBJ1-2, with D possibly matching TRBD1 (5 bases). Trimming took 2 bases from V and 1 from J, leaving 20 bases between them. The CDR3 loop spans 18 amino acids. Germline CDR1 MGHRA, CDR2 YSYEKL. CDR3 nucleotides: TGCGCCAGCAGCCAACAAGGTAAAGGGACCTCCTTTAACTATGGCTACACCTTC. As protein: CASSQQGKGTSFNYGYTF.

In this sample, this clonotype turned up many times. The rearrangement uses TRBV12-3 or TRBV12-4 and TRBJ1-1, with D uncertain. V dropped 1 base and J dropped 1 base, with 1 base sitting between them. The CDR3 length is 12 residues. CDR3 protein: CASSLGNTEAFF. CDR3 nucleotides: TGTGCCAGCAGTTTAGGGAACACTGAAGCTTTCTTT.

In its sample, this clonotype was seen a few times. V gene TRBV3-1 combines with J gene TRBJ2-7; the D gene is possibly TRBD2 (6 bases). Deletions cut 0 bases from V and 3 bases from J, with 12 bases between. CDR1 LGHDT and CDR2 YNNKEL come from the germline V gene (reference sequence). The CDR3 consists of 15 residues. In DNA, the CDR3 is TGTGCCAGCAGCCAAGATGGCGCGGGGTTCTACGAGCAGTACTTC. Encoded protein: CASSQDGAGFYEQYF.

This clonotype has more than one count but fewer than ten. This chain links TRBV20-1 with TRBJ1-6; no clear D. Per germline, CDR1 DFQATT and CDR2 SNEGSKA (reference sequence). V was shortened by 4 bases and J by 3 bases, with 13 bases between the two germline ends. CDR3 length: 15 amino acids. CDR3 sequence: CSAKLPGHYNSPLHF. CDR3 nucleotides: TGCAGTGCTAAACTGCCGGGCCACTATAATTCACCCCTCCACTTT.

The chain uses TRBV29-1 and TRBJ2-1, with D maybe TRBD1 (6 bases). V shed 4 bases and J shed 4 bases, with 20 bases lying between them. This CDR3 contains 16 residues. Looked up from germline, CDR1 is SQVTM and CDR2 is ANQGSEA. The CDR3 sequence: CSVGRLVGASYNEQFF. CDR3 bases: TGCAGCGTTGGGCGCCTAGTGGGGGCTTCTTACAATGAGCAGTTCTTC.

This clonotype was seen a handful of times. The rearrangement uses TRBV20-1 and TRBJ1-6; D remains unclear. Germline V gene data show CDR1 as DFQATT and CDR2 as SNEGSKA (reference sequence). This CDR3 contains 16 residues. With 0 bases removed from V and 0 bases from J, the gap between germline ends came to 9 bases. CDR3 nucleotide sequence: TGCAGTGCTAGAGATCTGGCAGCCTCCTATAATTCACCCCTCCACTTT. It codes for CSARDLAASYNSPLHF.

V usage is TRBV7-2 and J usage is TRBJ2-5; 8 bases map to TRBD1. The J call may be mistaken, given a closer DNA end match to TRBJ2-7. Germline loops: CDR1 SGHTA, CDR2 FQGNSA. The CDR3 spans 13 residues. DNA of the CDR3: TGTGCCAGCAGCCCCGGACAGGGAAGCGAGCAGTACTTC. It translates to CASSPGQGSEQYF.

This clonotype was found a few times. This sequence joins TRBV3-1 and TRBJ2-3; D possibly corresponds to TRBD2 (6 bases). Trimming left V 0 bases short and J 2 bases short, with 9 bases between. From germline, CDR1 is LGHDT and CDR2 YNNKEL (reference sequence). The CDR3 totals 15 residues. DNA of the CDR3: TGTGCCAGCAGCCAAGAGGCGGGGAACACAGATACGCAGTATTTT. This encodes CASSQEAGNTDTQYF.

V and J are TRBV5-1 and TRBJ2-1, with D possibly TRBD1 on 6 matching bases. Trimming shortened V by 4 bases and J by 0 bases, and 11 bases separated the two germline ends. Germline V gene lookup returns CDR1 SGHRS and CDR2 YFSETQ. The CDR3 loop spans 15 amino acids. The CDR3 reads CASSEGDTSYNEQFF. The CDR3 coding sequence is TGCGCCAGCAGCGAGGGGGACACCTCCTACAATGAGCAGTTCTTC.

The CDR3 loop is CASSSLAGLETQYF. CDR3 nucleotide sequence: TGTGCCAGCAGTTCGCTAGCGGGGTTGGAGACCCAGTACTTC. This chain connects TRBV6-2 or TRBV6-3 to TRBJ2-5; 9 bases agree with TRBD2. V shed 4 bases and J 5 bases; nucleotides not matched to a gene: 5. Germline CDR1 is MNHEY and CDR2 is SVGEGT. The CDR3 covers 14 residues.

This rearrangement joins TRBV12-3 or TRBV12-4 to TRBJ1-2; D is unclear. The CDR3 is made up of 15 amino acids. The ends were cut back, 2 bases at V and 0 bases at J, with 10 bases in the middle. CDR3 DNA sequence: TGTGCCAGCAGTTTATCTCGTCGAGCTAACTATGGCTACACCTTC. Encoded protein: CASSLSRRANYGYTF.

This clonotype has more than one count but fewer than ten. This chain uses TRBV5-1 with TRBJ1-2; D uncertain. CDR3 length: 16 residues. The germline V gene encodes CDR1 SGHRS and CDR2 YFSETQ. V gave up 0 bases and J gave up 0 bases, with 12 bases separating them. In DNA form, the CDR3 reads TGCGCCAGCAGCTTGGAGGTCCAGCTACCTAACTATGGCTACACCTTC. The encoded protein is CASSLEVQLPNYGYTF.

This chain joins TRBV5-5 and TRBJ1-2; no clear D. Looked up from germline, CDR1 is SGHKS and CDR2 is YYEKEE (reference sequence). V lost 3 bases and J 4 bases, leaving 7 bases between the germline ends. The CDR3 length is 12 residues. The CDR3: CASSSRSYGYTF. CDR3 bases: TGTGCCAGCAGCTCCAGGTCCTATGGCTACACCTTC. Complete variable domain (other parts from reference TRBV5-5 and TRBJ1-2): DAGVTQSPTHLIKTRGQQVTLRCSPISGHKSVSWYQQVLGQGPQFIFQYYEKEERGRGNFPDRFSARQFPNYSSELNVNALLLGDSALYLCASSSRSYGYTFGSGTRLTVV.

The chain combines TRBV7-8 with TRBJ2-3; D possibly corresponds to TRBD2 (5 bases). Germline values: CDR1 SGHVS, CDR2 FQNEAQ. The CDR3 runs 13 residues. V was shortened by 11 bases and J by 4 bases, with 16 bases between the two germline ends. In DNA form, the CDR3 reads TGTGCCGGCGGCATCCCCGGGGCAGATACGCAGTATTTT. Its protein is CAGGIPGADTQYF.

The chain employs TRBV10-3 and TRBJ1-2; D is unclear. This CDR3 is 12 amino acids long. Trimming took off 0 bases at V and 7 bases at J, with 6 bases between the two ends. Germline assignment: CDR1 ENHRY and CDR2 SYGVKD. CDR3 DNA sequence: TGTGCCATCAGTGAGTCTGTTGGTGGCTACACCTTC. It is translated as CAISESVGGYTF.

This clonotype was observed a few times. The V and J genes are TRBV9 and TRBJ2-5; D is perhaps TRBD2 (5 bases). This CDR3 comprises 14 residues. The germline V gene has CDR1 SGDLS and CDR2 YYNGEE. The CDR3 loop is CVTGELLGSETQYF. In DNA, the CDR3 is TGTGTCACCGGGGAACTCCTCGGGTCAGAGACCCAGTACTTC.

Here the CDR3 reads CASSPQAGRTDTQYF. CDR3 bases: TGTGCCAGCAGCCCGCAAGCGGGAAGAACAGATACGCAGTATTTT. This sequence joins TRBV7-2 and TRBJ2-3; TRBD2 matches at 7 bases. The CDR3 spans 15 residues. V lost 5 bases and J lost 3; bases outside the gene matches: 8. Germline assignment: CDR1 SGHTA and CDR2 FQGNSA.

The chain combines TRBV7-2 with TRBJ1-3; weak D call: TRBD1 (6 bases). CDR1 is SGHTA and CDR2 is FQGNSA in the germline V gene. This CDR3 has 18 residues. V lost 2 bases to trimming and J lost 6 bases, with 23 bases between them. The CDR3 DNA reads as TGTGCCAGCAGCTTATCGAACCCACAGGGAATAGGAGAAAACACCATATATTTT. Residues: CASSLSNPQGIGENTIYF. Combining the CDR3 with reference TRBV7-2 and TRBJ1-3 gives the whole variable domain GAGVSQSPSNKVTEKGKDVELRCDPISGHTALYWYRQSLGQGLEFLIYFQGNSAPDKSGLPSDRFSAERTGGSVSTLTIQRTQQEDSAVYLCASSLSNPQGIGENTIYFGEGSWLTVV.

This chain joins TRBV20-1 and TRBJ2-7; TRBD1 aligns across 9 bases. This CDR3 is 13 amino acids long. CDR1 is DFQATT, CDR2 SNEGSKA, per germline (reference sequence). V lost 5 bases and J lost 5; bases outside the gene matches: 7. CDR3 nucleotides: TGCAGTGCTCGTGGACAGGGGTACAACGAGCAGTACTTC. This codes for CSARGQGYNEQYF.

This clonotype was seen more than once but under ten times. The chain is built from TRBV5-6 and TRBJ1-2, with D possibly matching TRBD1 (6 bases). V was pared by 4 bases and J by 4 bases, with 23 bases between. The germline gives CDR1 SGHDT, CDR2 YYEEEE. This CDR3 has 17 residues. CDR3 loop: CASSRRGGRLSGYGYTF. CDR3 nucleotides: TGTGCCAGCAGCCGCCGGGGGGGCCGTCTTAGCGGCTATGGCTACACCTTC.

The chain uses TRBV7-2 and TRBJ2-5; 11 bases map to TRBD2. V lost 1 base and J lost 1; bases outside the gene matches: 11. Looked up from germline, CDR1 is SGHTA and CDR2 is FQGNSA. There are 19 residues in the CDR3. CDR3 region: CASSLVGRLAGRSQETQYF. CDR3 coding DNA: TGTGCCAGCAGCTTAGTCGGTCGACTAGCGGGGAGATCCCAAGAGACCCAGTACTTC.

The V gene is TRBV9, the J gene TRBJ1-6; 7 bases agree with TRBD1. This CDR3 is built from 15 residues. V lost 2 bases, J lost 10 bases, and 9 bases stayed unmatched. Germline-derived CDR1 and CDR2 are SGDLS and YYNGEE. CDR3 nucleotide sequence: TGTGCCAGCAGCGTCGAACAGGGGTGGGGATCACCCCTCCACTTT. Translation gives CASSVEQGWGSPLHF.

The genes are TRBV2 and TRBJ2-3; 12 bases are shared with TRBD2. Germline V CDR1 and CDR2: SNHLY, FYNNEI. Trimming took 7 bases from V and 8 from J; bases not matched to a gene: 13. The CDR3 loop spans 16 amino acids. CDR3 sequence: CASMKVWTSGASTQYF. CDR3 DNA: TGTGCCAGCATGAAGGTCTGGACTAGCGGGGCTAGTACGCAGTATTTT.

The chain links TRBV10-3 to TRBJ2-1; the D gene is possibly TRBD2 (6 bases). The CDR3 spans 15 residues. CDR1 ENHRY and CDR2 SYGVKD come from the germline V gene. V lost 4 bases, J lost 0 bases, and 10 bases lay in between. In DNA, the CDR3 is TGTGCCATCAGTGGGGTAGCGGCCTCCTACAATGAGCAGTTCTTC. This sequence encodes CAISGVAASYNEQFF.

J is TRBJ2-7 and V is TRBV4-1, with a tentative D call TRBD1 (5 bases). The V gene's germline CDR1 is MGHRA and CDR2 YSYEKL. The CDR3 spans 14 residues. V was pared by 0 bases and J by 2 bases, with 8 bases between. CDR3 sequence reads: CASSQDTGAYEQYF. The CDR3 DNA follows: TGCGCCAGCAGCCAAGATACAGGAGCCTACGAGCAGTACTTC.